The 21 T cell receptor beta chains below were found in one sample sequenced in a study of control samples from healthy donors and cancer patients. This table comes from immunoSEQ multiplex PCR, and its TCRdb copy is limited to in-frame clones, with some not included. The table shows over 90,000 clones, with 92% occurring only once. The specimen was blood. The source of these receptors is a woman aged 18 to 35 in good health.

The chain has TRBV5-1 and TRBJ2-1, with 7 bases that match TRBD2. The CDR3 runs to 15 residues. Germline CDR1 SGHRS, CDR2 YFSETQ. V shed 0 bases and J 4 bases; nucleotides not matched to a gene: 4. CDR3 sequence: CASSLDGLGYNEQFF. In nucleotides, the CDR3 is TGCGCCAGCAGCTTGGACGGACTAGGTTACAATGAGCAGTTCTTC. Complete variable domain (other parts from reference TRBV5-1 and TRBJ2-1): KAGVTQTPRYLIKTRGQQVTLSCSPISGHRSVSWYQQTPGQGLQFLFEYFSETQRNKGNFPGRFSGRQFSNSRSEMNVSTLELGDSALYLCASSLDGLGYNEQFFGPGTRLTVL.

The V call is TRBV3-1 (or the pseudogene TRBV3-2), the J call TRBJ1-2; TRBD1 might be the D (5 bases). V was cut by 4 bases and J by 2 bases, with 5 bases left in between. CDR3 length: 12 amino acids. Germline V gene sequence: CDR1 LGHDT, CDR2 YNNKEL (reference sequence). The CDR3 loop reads CASSRQNYGYTF. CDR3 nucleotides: TGTGCCAGCAGCCGACAGAACTATGGCTACACCTTC.

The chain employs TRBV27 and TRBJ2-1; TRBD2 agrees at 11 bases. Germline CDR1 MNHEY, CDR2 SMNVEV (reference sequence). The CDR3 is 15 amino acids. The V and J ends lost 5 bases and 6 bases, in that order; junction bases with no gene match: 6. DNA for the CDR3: TGTGCCAGCAGTCTAACTAGCGGGGGTTCCAATGAGCAGTTCTTC. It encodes CASSLTSGGSNEQFF.

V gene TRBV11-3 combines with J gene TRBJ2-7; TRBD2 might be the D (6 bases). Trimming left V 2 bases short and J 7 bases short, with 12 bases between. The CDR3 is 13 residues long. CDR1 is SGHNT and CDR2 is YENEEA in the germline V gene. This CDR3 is CASSLSGSGEQYF. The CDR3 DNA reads TGTGCCAGCAGCTTATCGGGAAGCGGGGAGCAGTACTTC.

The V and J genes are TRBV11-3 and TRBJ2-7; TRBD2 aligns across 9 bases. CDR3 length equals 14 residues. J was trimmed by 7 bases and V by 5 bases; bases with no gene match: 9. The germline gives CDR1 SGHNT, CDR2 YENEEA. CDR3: CASSVNSGSGEQYF. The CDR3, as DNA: TGTGCCAGCAGCGTAAATAGCGGGAGTGGGGAGCAGTACTTC.

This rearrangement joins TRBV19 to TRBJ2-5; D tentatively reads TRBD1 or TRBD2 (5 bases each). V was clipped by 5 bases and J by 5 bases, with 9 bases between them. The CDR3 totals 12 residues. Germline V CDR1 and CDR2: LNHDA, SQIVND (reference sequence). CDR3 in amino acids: CASSWGSETQYF. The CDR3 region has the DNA TGTGCCAGTAGTTGGGGGTCGGAGACCCAGTACTTC. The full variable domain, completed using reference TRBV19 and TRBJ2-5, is DGGITQSPKYLFRKEGQNVTLSCEQNLNHDAMYWYRQDPGQGLRLIYYSQIVNDFQKGDIAEGYSVSREKKESFPLTVTSAQKNPTAFYLCASSWGSETQYFGPGTRLLVL.

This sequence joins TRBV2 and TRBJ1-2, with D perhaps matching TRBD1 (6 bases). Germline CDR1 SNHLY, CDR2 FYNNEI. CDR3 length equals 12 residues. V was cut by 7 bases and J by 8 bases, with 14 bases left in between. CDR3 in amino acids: CASTIGGDGYTF. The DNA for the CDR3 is TGTGCCAGCACTATCGGGGGCGACGGCTACACCTTC. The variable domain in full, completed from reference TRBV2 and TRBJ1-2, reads EPEVTQTPSHQVTQMGQEVILRCVPISNHLYFYWYRQILGQKVEFLVSFYNNEISEKSEIFDDQFSVERPDGSNFTLKIRSTKLEDSAMYFCASTIGGDGYTFGSGTRLTVV.

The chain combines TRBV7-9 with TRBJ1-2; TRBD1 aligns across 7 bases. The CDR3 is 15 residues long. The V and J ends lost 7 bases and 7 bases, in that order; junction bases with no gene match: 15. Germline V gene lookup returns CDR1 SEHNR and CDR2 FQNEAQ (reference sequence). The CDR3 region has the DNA TGTGCCAGCACCTCCAGGGGGGGGCGTCTCTCTGGCTACACCTTC. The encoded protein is CASTSRGGRLSGYTF.

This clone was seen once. CDR3 residues: CASSRGTGNTIYF. The CDR3 coding sequence is TGTGCCAGCAGCCGGGGGACTGGAAACACCATATATTTT. The gene calls are TRBV3-1 (or the pseudogene TRBV3-2) and TRBJ1-3, with D maybe TRBD1 (5 bases). V gave up 4 bases and J gave up 2 bases, with 6 bases separating them. The CDR3 sequence is 13 residues long. The germline V gene has CDR1 LGHDT and CDR2 YNNKEL (reference sequence).

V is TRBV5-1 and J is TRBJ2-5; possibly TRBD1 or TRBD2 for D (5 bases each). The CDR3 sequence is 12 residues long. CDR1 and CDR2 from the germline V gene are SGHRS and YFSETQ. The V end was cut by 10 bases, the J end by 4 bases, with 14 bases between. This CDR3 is CAGPRDGETQYF. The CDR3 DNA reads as TGCGCCGGGCCCCGGGACGGAGAGACCCAGTACTTC.

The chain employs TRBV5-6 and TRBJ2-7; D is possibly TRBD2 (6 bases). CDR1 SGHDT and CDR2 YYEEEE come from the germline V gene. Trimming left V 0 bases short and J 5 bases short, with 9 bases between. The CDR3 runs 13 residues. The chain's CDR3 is CASSLAGGNEQYF. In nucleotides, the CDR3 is TGTGCCAGCAGCTTGGCCGGGGGAAACGAGCAGTACTTC.

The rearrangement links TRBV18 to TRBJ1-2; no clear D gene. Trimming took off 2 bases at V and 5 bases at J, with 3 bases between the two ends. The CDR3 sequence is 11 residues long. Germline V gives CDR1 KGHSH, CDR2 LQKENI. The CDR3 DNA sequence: TGTGCCAGCTCACCAAAATATGGCTACACCTTC. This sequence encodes CASSPKYGYTF.

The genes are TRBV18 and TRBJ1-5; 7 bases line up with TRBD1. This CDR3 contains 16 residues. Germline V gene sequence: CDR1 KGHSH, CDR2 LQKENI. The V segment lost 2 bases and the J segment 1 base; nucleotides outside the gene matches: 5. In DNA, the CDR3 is TGTGCCAGCTCACCAACAGACAGGGCGAGCAATCAGCCCCAGCATTTT. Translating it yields CASSPTDRASNQPQHF.

CDR3 sequence reads: CASSPGRRTVLAGELFF. CDR3 in DNA: TGTGCCAGCTCACCGGGCAGGCGCACTGTTTTGGCCGGGGAGCTGTTTTTT. The chain couples TRBV18 to TRBJ2-2, with D unclear. The V end was cut by 3 bases, the J end by 6 bases, with 20 bases between. Germline loops: CDR1 KGHSH, CDR2 LQKENI. The CDR3 totals 17 residues.

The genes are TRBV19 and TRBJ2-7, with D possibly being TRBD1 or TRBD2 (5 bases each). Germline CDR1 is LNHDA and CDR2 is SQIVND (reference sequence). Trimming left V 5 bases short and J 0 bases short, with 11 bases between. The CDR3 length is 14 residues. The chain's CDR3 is CASSPRDASYEQYF. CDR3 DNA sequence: TGTGCCAGTAGTCCCAGGGACGCCTCCTACGAGCAGTACTTC.

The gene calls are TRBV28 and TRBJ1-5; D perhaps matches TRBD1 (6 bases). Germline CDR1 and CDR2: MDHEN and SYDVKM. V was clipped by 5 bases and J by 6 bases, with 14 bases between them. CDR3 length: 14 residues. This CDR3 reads CASSLNQGSQPQHF. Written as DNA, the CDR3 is TGTGCCAGCAGTCTGAATCAGGGGTCTCAGCCCCAGCATTTT.

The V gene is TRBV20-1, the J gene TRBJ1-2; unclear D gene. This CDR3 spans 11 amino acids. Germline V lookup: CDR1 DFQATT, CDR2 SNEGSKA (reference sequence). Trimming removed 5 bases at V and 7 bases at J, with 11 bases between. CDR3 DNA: TGCAGTGCTGCGGTAGTCAGTGGCTACACCTTC. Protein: CSAAVVSGYTF.

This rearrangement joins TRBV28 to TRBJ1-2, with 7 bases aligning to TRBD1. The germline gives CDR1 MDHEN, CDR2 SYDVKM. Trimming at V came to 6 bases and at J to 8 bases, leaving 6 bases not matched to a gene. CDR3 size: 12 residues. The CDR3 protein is CASRYGQAGYTF. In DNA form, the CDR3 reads TGTGCCAGCAGATACGGACAGGCGGGCTACACCTTC.

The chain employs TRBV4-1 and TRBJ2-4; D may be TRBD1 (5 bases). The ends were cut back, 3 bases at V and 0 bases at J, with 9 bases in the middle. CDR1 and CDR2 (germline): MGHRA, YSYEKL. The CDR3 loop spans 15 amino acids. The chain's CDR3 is CASSHRVLAKNIQYF. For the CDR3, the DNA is TGCGCCAGCAGCCACAGGGTCTTAGCCAAAAACATTCAGTACTTC.

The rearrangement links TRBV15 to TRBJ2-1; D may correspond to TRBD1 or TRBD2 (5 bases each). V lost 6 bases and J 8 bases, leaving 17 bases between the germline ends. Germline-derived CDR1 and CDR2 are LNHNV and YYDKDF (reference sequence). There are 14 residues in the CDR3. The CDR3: CATSPPLRGDEQFF. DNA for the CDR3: TGTGCCACCAGTCCGCCCCTTAGGGGAGATGAGCAGTTCTTC. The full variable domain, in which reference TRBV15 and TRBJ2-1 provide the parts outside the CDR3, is DAMVIQNPRYQVTQFGKPVTLSCSQTLNHNVMYWYQQKSSQAPKLLFHYYDKDFNNEADTPDNFQSRRPNTSFCFLDIRSPGLGDTAMYLCATSPPLRGDEQFFGPGTRLTVL.

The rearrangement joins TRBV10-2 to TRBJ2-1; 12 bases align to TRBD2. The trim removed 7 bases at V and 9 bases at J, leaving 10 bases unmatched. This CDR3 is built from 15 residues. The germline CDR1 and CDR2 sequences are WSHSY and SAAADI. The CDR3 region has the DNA TGCGCCAGCACTGGACCTAGCGGGGGGGCCGGTGAGCAGTTCTTC. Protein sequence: CASTGPSGGAGEQFF.